The rows below give T cell receptor beta chains drawn from one sample of a study of blood T cell repertoires in COVID-19. The data were produced by immunoSEQ multiplex PCR, yet TCRdb's version contains in-frame clones alone and is incomplete. The sample holds about 180,000 clones; less than 90% are singletons and the top ten take 6% to 8%. The sample consisted of peripheral blood. The receptors derive from a woman in her 70s with COVID-19, enrolled during active disease. CDR3s include the opening cysteine and the closing phenylalanine or tryptophan. The D gene is left open where the match is weak. Expanded clones are given a class, and other clones once, few, many or no size at all.

TRBJ1-1 13 TRBV2 NA NA CASVQDMNTEAFF TGTGCCAGCGTACAGGATATGAACACTGAAGCTTTCTTT
TRBJ1-3 19 TRBV5-6 NA TRBD1 CASSLLGTGGVLAGNTIYF TGTGCCAGCAGCTTATTAGGGACAGGGGGTGTCCTTGCTGGAAACACCATATATTTT
TRBJ1-1 14 TRBV7-2 NA NA CASSLVALSTEAFF TGTGCCAGCAGCTTGGTAGCTTTGAGCACTGAAGCTTTCTTT
TRBJ2-5 16 TRBV27 NA NA CASRFRGGGLQETQYF TGTGCCAGCAGATTTAGGGGGGGCGGACTACAAGAGACCCAGTACTTC
TRBJ1-1 13 TRBV12-3/TRBV12-4 NA NA CASSLYADTEAFF TGTGCCAGCAGTTTATATGCAGACACTGAAGCTTTCTTT
TRBJ2-3 14 TRBV6-5 NA NA CASKFGQGTDTQYF TGTGCCAGCAAGTTTGGGCAGGGTACAGATACGCAGTATTTT
TRBJ2-4 14 TRBV29-1 NA NA CSVVGAGAKNIQYF TGCAGCGTTGTTGGAGCGGGAGCCAAAAACATTCAGTACTTC
TRBJ2-5 14 TRBV7-9 NA TRBD2 CASSRGTTQETQYF TGTGCCAGCAGCCGAGGGACTACCCAAGAGACCCAGTACTTC
TRBJ2-7 15 TRBV6-2/TRBV6-3 NA TRBD2 CASSFRLAGHYEQYF TGTGCCAGCAGCTTCAGACTAGCGGGGCACTACGAGCAGTACTTC
TRBJ2-7 15 TRBV5-1 NA NA CASSLMSPSDYEQYF TGCGCCAGCAGCTTGATGTCCCCTAGCGACTACGAGCAGTACTTC
TRBJ2-5 13 TRBV7-2 NA NA CASSLGALETQYF TGTGCCAGCAGCTTAGGGGCCTTGGAGACCCAGTACTTC
TRBJ2-3 15 TRBV11-2 NA TRBD2 CASSSFGAGAFPQYF TGTGCCAGCAGCTCCTTTGGGGCGGGAGCCTTTCCGCAGTATTTT
TRBJ1-1 14 TRBV3-1/TRBV3-2 NA TRBD1 CASSRQGSDTEAFF TGTGCCAGCAGCCGACAGGGTTCGGACACTGAAGCTTTCTTT
TRBJ2-1 13 TRBV7-6 NA TRBD2 CASSLTGGNEQFF TGTGCCAGCAGCTTAACGGGGGGCAATGAGCAGTTCTTC
TRBJ2-1 15 TRBV7-2 NA TRBD2 CASSPLAGGYNEQFF TGTGCCAGCAGCCCACTAGCGGGAGGTTACAATGAGCAGTTCTTC
TRBJ1-1 13 TRBV28 few NA CASSPSGHVEAFF TGTGCCAGCAGTCCTTCGGGACATGTTGAAGCTTTCTTT
TRBJ2-6 20 TRBV3-1/TRBV3-2 NA NA CASSPGPRGRVFSGANVLTF TGTGCCAGCAGCCCAGGGCCTAGGGGAAGGGTCTTCTCTGGGGCCAACGTCCTGACTTTC
TRBJ2-6 20 TRBV10-3 NA NA CAISESFLRLASSGANVLTF TGTGCCATCAGTGAGTCTTTTCTCCGGCTAGCCAGCTCTGGGGCCAACGTCCTGACTTTC
TRBJ2-3 16 TRBV7-6 NA NA CASSLNQGVRTDTQYF TGTGCCAGCAGCTTAAATCAGGGCGTACGCACAGATACGCAGTATTTT
TRBJ1-2 14 TRBV7-2 NA NA CASSLPGPNYGYTF TGTGCCAGCAGCTTACCAGGTCCTAACTATGGCTACACCTTC
TRBJ2-7 16 TRBV10-3 NA NA CAISEPGGLSSYEQYF TGTGCCATCAGTGAACCTGGGGGCCTTAGCTCCTACGAGCAGTACTTC
TRBJ2-3 15 TRBV28 NA NA CVAYTGTPGTDTQYF TGTGTGGCGTATACCGGGACTCCAGGCACAGATACGCAGTATTTT
TRBJ2-2 15 TRBV10-3 NA NA CAISEGGDRAGELFF TGTGCCATCAGTGAAGGAGGGGACCGTGCCGGGGAGCTGTTTTTT
TRBJ2-7 17 TRBV27 NA TRBD1 CASSIHIPGQGAYEQYF TGTGCCAGCAGTATACACATCCCGGGACAGGGGGCCTACGAGCAGTACTTC
TRBJ2-2 17 TRBV15 NA TRBD2 CATSSFLAGGRGGELFF TGTGCCACCAGCAGTTTTCTAGCGGGAGGGAGAGGCGGGGAGCTGTTTTTT
TRBJ2-1 16 TRBV13 once TRBD2 CVSSSISGGSYNEQFF TGTGTCAGCAGCTCAATTAGCGGGGGCTCCTACAATGAGCAGTTCTTC
TRBJ2-7 15 TRBV19 once NA CASRRPAQGPYEQYF TGTGCCAGTAGGAGGCCGGCGCAGGGGCCCTACGAGCAGTACTTC
TRBJ2-7 14 TRBV10-3 NA TRBD2 CAISTREGRDEQYF TGTGCCATCAGCACACGGGAGGGCCGCGACGAGCAGTACTTC
TRBJ2-1 19 TRBV18 NA TRBD2 CASSQLLAGGMSSYNEQFF TGTGCCAGCTCACAACTACTAGCGGGAGGCATGAGCTCCTACAATGAGCAGTTCTTC
TRBJ2-7 14 TRBV6-1 NA TRBD1 CASSETGAPYEQYF TGTGCCAGCAGTGAAACAGGGGCCCCCTACGAGCAGTACTTC
TRBJ2-2 14 TRBV6-5 NA TRBD1 CASKGAQGHGELFF TGTGCCAGCAAGGGGGCACAGGGGCACGGGGAGCTGTTTTTT
TRBJ2-3 13 TRBV28 NA NA CARRQVGADTQYF TGTGCCAGAAGACAGGTCGGCGCAGATACGCAGTATTTT
TRBJ1-1 14 TRBV2 NA TRBD1 CASNTGTGDTEAFF TGTGCCAGCAATACCGGGACAGGGGACACTGAAGCTTTCTTT
TRBJ2-3 15 TRBV6-2/TRBV6-3 NA TRBD2 CASSSRTSGSNTQYF TGTGCCAGCAGTTCTAGGACTAGCGGGAGTAATACGCAGTATTTT
TRBJ2-2 14 TRBV7-2 once TRBD2 CASSFGGYTGELFF TGTGCCAGCAGCTTCGGGGGGTACACCGGGGAGCTGTTTTTT
TRBJ1-5 15 TRBV19 medium-sized NA CATSRGVIGNQPQHF TGTGCCACCTCACGCGGGGTTATAGGAAATCAGCCCCAGCATTTT
TRBJ2-1 15 TRBV5-8 NA NA CASSRRLVKLYEQFF TGTGCCAGCAGCCGCCGACTAGTGAAGTTGTATGAGCAGTTCTTC
TRBJ2-1 12 TRBV25-1 once NA CASSLGGAEQFF TGTGCCAGCAGTCTAGGGGGGGCTGAGCAGTTCTTC
TRBJ1-1 12 TRBV2 NA NA CASSEGVREAFF TGTGCCAGCAGCGAGGGGGTCCGTGAAGCTTTCTTT
TRBJ2-7 15 TRBV5-4 NA TRBD2 CASSLWGAGAREQYF TGTGCCAGCAGCTTGTGGGGAGCGGGAGCTCGTGAGCAGTACTTC
TRBJ1-1 14 TRBV7-6 once NA CASSLGLQNTEAFF TGTGCCAGCAGCTTAGGGTTACAGAACACTGAAGCTTTCTTT
TRBJ2-3 14 TRBV18 NA TRBD2 CASSKTSARDTQYF TGTGCCAGCTCCAAGACTAGCGCCAGGGATACGCAGTATTTT
TRBJ1-6 15 TRBV18 NA NA CASSPQGEVWSPLHF TGTGCCAGCTCACCACAGGGAGAAGTCTGGTCACCCCTCCACTTT
TRBJ2-1 15 TRBV28 NA TRBD2 CASRVAGGDYNEQFF TGTGCCAGCAGGGTAGCGGGAGGAGACTACAATGAGCAGTTCTTC
TRBJ1-1 15 TRBV7-9 NA TRBD1 CASSARDRGNTEAFF TGTGCCAGCAGCGCCCGGGACAGGGGGAACACTGAAGCTTTCTTT
TRBJ2-7 18 TRBV6-2/TRBV6-3 NA NA CASSYSTRQSVSSYEQYF TGTGCCAGCAGTTACTCGACGAGACAATCTGTTTCCTCCTACGAGCAGTACTTC
TRBJ2-1 15 TRBV19 NA TRBD1 CASSIAGTGGGGQFF TGTGCCAGTAGTATAGCTGGGACAGGGGGCGGCGGGCAGTTCTTC
TRBJ2-2 13 TRBV19 NA TRBD2 CASSSGNTGELFF TGTGCCAGTTCTAGCGGGAACACCGGGGAGCTGTTTTTT
TRBJ1-1 12 TRBV29-1 NA NA CSVHRDATEAFF TGCAGCGTGCACAGGGATGCCACTGAAGCTTTCTTT
TRBJ2-5 18 TRBV27 NA TRBD2 CAIPGGGREASRQETQYF TGTGCCATCCCCGGGGGGGGCCGGGAGGCATCCAGGCAAGAGACCCAGTACTTC
TRBJ2-6 17 TRBV11-2 NA TRBD1 CASSLIGTGSGANVLTF TGTGCCAGCAGCTTAATAGGGACAGGCTCTGGGGCCAACGTCCTGACTTTC
TRBJ1-3 14 TRBV6-6 NA NA CASIISGSGNTIYF TGTGCCAGCATAATCTCAGGCTCTGGAAACACCATATATTTT
TRBJ2-1 15 TRBV11-3 NA TRBD1 CASSWGQGKINEQFF TGTGCCAGCAGCTGGGGACAGGGGAAGATAAATGAGCAGTTCTTC
TRBJ1-1 12 TRBV30 NA NA CAWWTSGTEAFF TGTGCCTGGTGGACATCGGGCACTGAAGCTTTCTTT
TRBJ2-2 15 TRBV2 NA TRBD2 CASRPLAGNTGELFF TGTGCCAGCAGGCCACTAGCGGGGAACACCGGGGAGCTGTTTTTT
TRBJ2-3 14 TRBV5-6 NA NA CASSFIHSTDTQYF TGTGCCAGCAGCTTCATCCATTCAACAGATACGCAGTATTTT
TRBJ2-3 13 TRBV11-2 NA TRBD2 CASRAGGTDTQYF TGTGCCAGCCGAGCGGGGGGCACAGATACGCAGTATTTT